One sample yielded the 13 T cell receptor beta chains listed below, sequenced in a study of T cell responses to AZD1222 COVID-19 vaccine. Using immunoSEQ multiplex PCR, the repertoire was profiled, and TCRdb retains in-frame clones only, with some absent. The table lists 100,000 to 130,000 clones, about 90% of them singletons, with under 9.5% in the top ten. Sequencing was performed on peripheral blood, taken 28 days after the second AZD1222 dose. The source is an adult who received the AZD1222 COVID-19 vaccine.

V is TRBV15 and J is TRBJ1-4, with a possible D match to TRBD1 (5 bases). The CDR3 runs to 14 residues. CDR1 is LNHNV and CDR2 is YYDKDF in the germline V gene (reference sequence). The V and J ends lost 0 bases and 7 bases respectively, with 9 bases between them. CDR3 nucleotide sequence: TGTGCCACCAGCAGAGAGGCAGGGCGTGAAAAACTGTTTTTT. Encoded protein: CATSREAGREKLFF.

The rearrangement joins TRBV29-1 to TRBJ2-6; D is ambiguous. Per the germline V gene, CDR1 is SQVTM and CDR2 is ANQGSEA. V was pared by 7 bases and J by 3 bases, with 7 bases between. The CDR3 loop spans 12 amino acids. CDR3 sequence reads: CSALDGANVLTF. CDR3 nucleotide sequence: TGCAGCGCCCTTGATGGGGCCAACGTCCTGACTTTC. The variable domain in full, completed from reference TRBV29-1 and TRBJ2-6, reads SAVISQKPSRDICQRGTSLTIQCQVDSQVTMMFWYRQQPGQSLTLIATANQGSEATYESGFVIDKFPISRPNLTFSTLTVSNMSPEDSSIYLCSALDGANVLTFGAGSRLTVL.

The V and J genes are TRBV29-1 and TRBJ1-3; D ambiguous. The V end was cut by 8 bases, the J end by 0 bases, with 8 bases between. This CDR3 contains 12 residues. CDR1 SQVTM and CDR2 ANQGSEA come from the germline V gene. CDR3 loop: CSKPASGNTIYF. CDR3 in DNA: TGCAGCAAGCCAGCCTCTGGAAACACCATATATTTT.

This chain connects TRBV5-1 to TRBJ1-1; 7 nucleotides match TRBD1. Germline assignment: CDR1 SGHRS and CDR2 YFSETQ. V dropped 4 bases and J dropped 1; count of bases not matched to a gene: 4. This CDR3 has 14 amino acids. Here the CDR3 DNA reads TGCGCCAGCAGCCAGGGACAGACGAACACTGAAGCTTTCTTT. Its translation: CASSQGQTNTEAFF.

This chain links TRBV19 with TRBJ1-3; a possible D gene is TRBD1 (5 bases). This CDR3 contains 14 residues. Trimming stripped 6 bases from V and 2 bases from J, with 11 bases between. CDR1 is LNHDA and CDR2 is SQIVND in the germline V gene (reference sequence). CDR3 nucleotides: TGTGCCAGTAGCCCCGCGACAGCTGGAAACACCATATATTTT. Its translation: CASSPATAGNTIYF.

DNA for the CDR3: TGTGCCAGCAGCTTCGCGACTAGCAGCTACGAGCAGTACTTC. This encodes CASSFATSSYEQYF. The chain employs TRBV5-6 and TRBJ2-7, with TRBD2 matching over 7 bases. Per germline, CDR1 SGHDT and CDR2 YYEEEE. V gave up 2 bases and J gave up 3 bases; unmatched junction bases: 5. This CDR3 comprises 14 residues.

The chain combines TRBV2 with TRBJ2-7, with 8 bases lining up with TRBD2. V shed 7 bases, J shed 5 bases, and the junction held 13 bases outside the gene matches. The V gene's germline CDR1 is SNHLY and CDR2 FYNNEI. This CDR3 has 15 amino acids. In nucleotides, the CDR3 is TGTGCCAGCATCGTGGCGGGGGGCCTAAGTCACGAGCAGTACTTC. Residues: CASIVAGGLSHEQYF.

V gene TRBV5-4 combines with J gene TRBJ2-7; 10 bases map to TRBD1. The CDR3 loop spans 15 amino acids. Germline V gene lookup returns CDR1 SGHNT and CDR2 YYREEE (reference sequence). The V and J ends lost 0 bases and 3 bases, in that order; junction bases with no gene match: 3. CDR3 protein: CASSLARDRGYEQYF. CDR3 DNA sequence: TGTGCCAGCAGCTTGGCCCGGGACAGGGGCTACGAGCAGTACTTC. Using reference TRBV5-4 and TRBJ2-7 for the parts outside the CDR3, the full variable domain is ETGVTQSPTHLIKTRGQQVTLRCSSQSGHNTVSWYQQALGQGPQFIFQYYREEENGRGNFPPRFSGLQFPNYSSELNVNALELDDSALYLCASSLARDRGYEQYFGPGTRLTVT.

This chain joins TRBV25-1 and TRBJ2-3; the D is unclear. This CDR3 contains 14 residues. Per germline, CDR1 MGHDK and CDR2 SYGVNS. V lost 5 bases to trimming and J lost 2 bases, with 11 bases between them. In nucleotides, the CDR3 is TGTGCCAGCAGTCTTCTTCAAGCCACAGATACGCAGTATTTT. As protein: CASSLLQATDTQYF.

The chain joins TRBV19 to TRBJ1-6, with 7 bases identical to TRBD1. The CDR3 runs 13 residues. Unmatched junction bases numbered 7, after V lost 8 bases and J lost 9 bases. Germline CDR1 is LNHDA and CDR2 is SQIVND (reference sequence). CDR3 sequence reads: CASATGTFSPLHF. The CDR3 DNA is TGTGCCAGTGCGACAGGGACGTTTTCACCCCTCCACTTT. The full variable domain, completed using reference TRBV19 and TRBJ1-6, is DGGITQSPKYLFRKEGQNVTLSCEQNLNHDAMYWYRQDPGQGLRLIYYSQIVNDFQKGDIAEGYSVSREKKESFPLTVTSAQKNPTAFYLCASATGTFSPLHFGNGTRLTVT.

This chain uses TRBV7-6 with TRBJ2-3; no reliable D call. Trimming stripped 1 base from V and 7 bases from J, with 12 bases between. Looked up from germline, CDR1 is SGHVS and CDR2 is FNYEAQ. This CDR3 spans 14 amino acids. The CDR3 DNA reads as TGTGCCAGCAGCTTAGGGTCTACGGTTCATACGCAGTATTTT. Translating gives CASSLGSTVHTQYF.

The chain uses TRBV19 and TRBJ2-7; 9 bases align to TRBD1. There are 15 residues in the CDR3. Germline-derived CDR1 and CDR2 are LNHDA and SQIVND (reference sequence). V shed 4 bases, J shed 3 bases, and the junction held 7 bases outside the gene matches. In DNA form, the CDR3 reads TGTGCCAGTAGTAGGACAGGGGAAGCGGACTACGAGCAGTACTTC. As protein: CASSRTGEADYEQYF.

This clone was found a few times. The chain is built from TRBV12-3 or TRBV12-4 and TRBJ2-7, with TRBD2 matching over 7 bases. The CDR3 loop spans 13 amino acids. V lost 6 bases, J lost 5 bases, and 7 bases stayed unmatched. The CDR3 nucleotides are TGTGCCAGCAGGACCGGGACTATCGACGAGCAGTACTTC. Its protein product is CASRTGTIDEQYF.